This TCR beta chain derives from a study of post-analysis software for immune sequencing data. Notes on the study in general: Relative to controls, patients had 5 or 6 TRBV segments at higher frequency, with TRBV5-6, TRBV5-1 and TRBV20-1 among these. Normalized Chao1 diversity in multiple sclerosis patients fell significantly below that of controls. Strong same-batch co-clustering of samples appeared with F measure clustering.

The authors incorporated unique molecular identifiers into the TCR beta cDNA libraries. Each CDR3 protein is one row after TCRdb ran MiXCR on the PCR reads. The table shows about 260,000 distinct CDR3 sequences, with 35% to 45% occurring only once. This CDR3 comprises 11 residues. Trimming pared 8 bases from V and 4 bases from J, leaving 6 bases between. In its sample, this clonotype was seen many times. Antigen: not known. The sequencing input was blood. The source of this sequence is a girl aged 5 to 17 with multiple sclerosis. The J gene is TRBJ1-5, the V gene TRBV12-3 or TRBV12-4; D is uncertain. The CDR3 DNA sequence: TGTGCCAGCGGCCCAAATCAGCCCCAGCATTTT. This sequence encodes CASGPNQPQHF.